A selection of T cell receptor beta chains follows, all from one sample in a study of memory CD4+ T cells and cytomegalovirus serostatus. The method was immunoSEQ multiplex PCR; TCRdb's version includes in-frame clones alone and lacks a portion of them. Of 70,000 or so clones listed, around four fifths are singletons. Sample: memory CD4+ T cells from blood. The receptors were sampled from an adult in good health and CMV-seropositive. The CDR3 runs from the conserved cysteine through the conserved F or W. Fields, in order: D gene, V gene, clone size, J gene, CDR3 DNA, CDR3 protein. D genes are given only for firm matches. Clone size is given for some rows only: seen once, a few or many times, or a class if the clone is expanded.

.	TRBV30	.	TRBJ1-2	TGTGCCTGGAGAGAAACAGGTGGCTACACCTTC	CAWRETGGYTF
TRBD1	TRBV6-5	few	TRBJ1-2	TGTGCCAGCAGTAGAACTGGACAGGGGGCAAACGGCTACACCTTC	CASSRTGQGANGYTF
TRBD1	TRBV7-9	.	TRBJ1-6	TGTGCCGGATCCAGGGGGCAAGGTTATTCACCCCTCCACTTT	CAGSRGQGYSPLHF
TRBD1	TRBV4-1	.	TRBJ2-1	TGCGCCAGCAGCCCCGGACAGGGGGCTAGGAATGAGCAGTTCTTC	CASSPGQGARNEQFF
.	TRBV7-9	.	TRBJ2-5	TGTGCCAGCAGTGGGGGGCAGTACCAAGAGACCCAGTACTTC	CASSGGQYQETQYF
TRBD2	TRBV25-1	.	TRBJ2-7	TGTGCCAGCAGTGAAGGGGGGGATTACGAGCAGTACTTC	CASSEGGDYEQYF
TRBD2	TRBV11-3	.	TRBJ2-5	TGTGCCAGCAGCTTGAATAGCGGGAAGCAAGAGACCCAGTACTTC	CASSLNSGKQETQYF
.	TRBV5-6	.	TRBJ2-1	TGTGCCAGCAGCTTGAAGGGGCGTGAGCAGTTCTTC	CASSLKGREQFF
.	TRBV25-1	once	TRBJ2-7	TGTGCCAGCAGTGAACATCCCGGTGGCTCCACTACACCCTACGAGCAGTACTTC	CASSEHPGGSTTPYEQYF
.	TRBV27	.	TRBJ1-2	TGTGCCAGCAGTTTCCTAGGGGCACAGGGTGGCTACACCTTC	CASSFLGAQGGYTF
TRBD1	TRBV30	.	TRBJ1-1	TGTGCCTGGAAAGACGGACAGGCGAACACTGAAGCTTTCTTT	CAWKDGQANTEAFF
.	TRBV19	few	TRBJ2-3	TGTGCCAGTAGTAAATGGGCGGATACGCAGTATTTT	CASSKWADTQYF
.	TRBV11-2	.	TRBJ1-2	TGTGCCAGCAGCTTACTCCCCAGGACGGGGGGCTACACCTTC	CASSLLPRTGGYTF
.	TRBV7-9	.	TRBJ2-2	TGTGCCAGCACCCAGGCCTCGGACACCGGGGAGCTGTTTTTT	CASTQASDTGELFF
TRBD1	TRBV6-1	once	TRBJ2-2	TGTGCCAGCAGTGGCCGGGGACAGGGGGACGGGGAGCTGTTTTTT	CASSGRGQGDGELFF
.	TRBV13	.	TRBJ2-3	TGTGCCAGCAGGGTAGGGGGGAGAGCAAATACGCAGTATTTT	CASRVGGRANTQYF
.	TRBV5-1	.	TRBJ2-7	TGCGCCAGCAGATCCATTACAGGCTACGAGCAGTACTTC	CASRSITGYEQYF
.	TRBV5-1	.	TRBJ1-3	TGCGCCAGCAGCGCAAGCCCTGGAAACACCATATATTTT	CASSASPGNTIYF
TRBD1	TRBV5-1	.	TRBJ2-2	TGCGCCAGCAGCTTAGGACAGGGGGCTGTGGCCGGGGAGCTGTTTTTT	CASSLGQGAVAGELFF
.	TRBV18	once	TRBJ1-5	TGTGCCAGCAGGGAACAGAGCAATCAGCCCCAGCATTTT	CASREQSNQPQHF
TRBD2	TRBV5-1	.	TRBJ2-3	TGCGCCAGCAGCTTGGTTGCTAGCGGCGATCGCACAGATACGCAGTATTTT	CASSLVASGDRTDTQYF
TRBD1	TRBV5-1	.	TRBJ2-5	TGCGCCAGCAGCTTGGCCGGACAGGGGGGACGGGAGACCCAGTACTTC	CASSLAGQGGRETQYF
.	TRBV6-1	.	TRBJ2-1	TGTGCCACCAGGGGCTACAATGAGCAGTTCTTC	CATRGYNEQFF
TRBD2	TRBV7-9	.	TRBJ2-3	TGTGCCAGCAGCTTAGTTCGGCCTAGCGGTTATAGCACAGATACGCAGTATTTT	CASSLVRPSGYSTDTQYF
.	TRBV5-1	.	TRBJ1-1	TGCGCCAGCAGCGTACAGGTGAACACTGAAGCTTTCTTT	CASSVQVNTEAFF
.	TRBV6-1	few	TRBJ2-3	TGTGCCAGCAGTGAAGAGGGGCGGACAGATACGCAGTATTTT	CASSEEGRTDTQYF
TRBD2	TRBV7-2	.	TRBJ2-2	TGTGCCAGCAGCCCCAGGCGGACTAGCGGGGGGGCGGGTACCGGGGAGCTGTTTTTT	CASSPRRTSGGAGTGELFF